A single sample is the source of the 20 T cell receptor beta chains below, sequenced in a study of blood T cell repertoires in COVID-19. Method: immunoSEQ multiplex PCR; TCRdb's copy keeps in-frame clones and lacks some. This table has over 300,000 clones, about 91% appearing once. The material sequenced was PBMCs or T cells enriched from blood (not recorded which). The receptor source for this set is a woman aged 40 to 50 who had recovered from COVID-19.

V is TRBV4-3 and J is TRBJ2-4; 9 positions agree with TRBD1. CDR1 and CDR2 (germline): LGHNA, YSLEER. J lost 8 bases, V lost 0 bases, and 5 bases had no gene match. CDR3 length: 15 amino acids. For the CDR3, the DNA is TGCGCCAGCAGCCAAGAAGTGGACAGGGGAGACATTCAGTACTTC. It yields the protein CASSQEVDRGDIQYF.

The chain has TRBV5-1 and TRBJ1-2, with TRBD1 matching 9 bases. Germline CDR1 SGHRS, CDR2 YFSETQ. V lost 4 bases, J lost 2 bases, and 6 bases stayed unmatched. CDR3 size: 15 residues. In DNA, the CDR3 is TGCGCCAGCAGCCCGGACAGGGGAGGGAACTATGGCTACACCTTC. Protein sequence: CASSPDRGGNYGYTF.

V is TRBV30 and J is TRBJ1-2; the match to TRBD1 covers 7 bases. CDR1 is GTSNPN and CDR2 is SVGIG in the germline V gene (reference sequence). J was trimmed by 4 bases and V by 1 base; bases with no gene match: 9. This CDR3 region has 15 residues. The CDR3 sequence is CAWSASTGWSYGYTF. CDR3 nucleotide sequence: TGTGCCTGGAGTGCCTCGACAGGGTGGAGCTATGGCTACACCTTC.

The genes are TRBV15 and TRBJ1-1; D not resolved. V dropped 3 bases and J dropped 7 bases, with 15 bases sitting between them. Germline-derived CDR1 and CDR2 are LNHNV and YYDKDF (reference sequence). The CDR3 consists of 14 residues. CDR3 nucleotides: TGTGCCACCAGCAGGGGCAGGACTAACGGTGAAGCTTTCTTT. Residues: CATSRGRTNGEAFF.

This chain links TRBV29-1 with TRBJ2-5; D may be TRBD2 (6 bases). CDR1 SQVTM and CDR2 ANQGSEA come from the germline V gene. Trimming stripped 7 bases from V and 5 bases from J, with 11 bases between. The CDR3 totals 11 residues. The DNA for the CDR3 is TGCAGCGAAAGGAGGGTGGAGACCCAGTACTTC. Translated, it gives CSERRVETQYF.

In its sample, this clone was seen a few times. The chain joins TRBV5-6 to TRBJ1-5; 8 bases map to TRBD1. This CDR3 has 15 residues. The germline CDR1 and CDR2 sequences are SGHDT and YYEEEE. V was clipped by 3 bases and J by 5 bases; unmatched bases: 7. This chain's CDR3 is CASSSDRGRDQPQHF. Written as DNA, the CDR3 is TGTGCCAGCAGCTCCGACAGGGGCAGAGATCAGCCCCAGCATTTT.

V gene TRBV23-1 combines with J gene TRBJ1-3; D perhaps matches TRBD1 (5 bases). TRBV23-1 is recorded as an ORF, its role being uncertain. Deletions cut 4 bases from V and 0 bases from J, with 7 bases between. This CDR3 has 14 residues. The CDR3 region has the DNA TGCGCCAGCAGTCCACAGGCCTCTGGAAACACCATATATTTT. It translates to CASSPQASGNTIYF.

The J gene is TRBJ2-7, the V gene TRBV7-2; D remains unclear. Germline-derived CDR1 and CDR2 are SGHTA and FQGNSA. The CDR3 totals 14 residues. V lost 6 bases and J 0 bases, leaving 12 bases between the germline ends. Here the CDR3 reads CASSLKTGSYEQYF. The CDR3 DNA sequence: TGTGCCAGCAGTCTCAAGACTGGCTCCTACGAGCAGTACTTC.

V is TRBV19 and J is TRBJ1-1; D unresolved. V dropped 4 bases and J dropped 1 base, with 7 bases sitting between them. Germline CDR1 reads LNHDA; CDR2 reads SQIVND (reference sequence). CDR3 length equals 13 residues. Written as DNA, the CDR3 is TGTGCCAGTAGTACCGATAGGAACACTGAAGCTTTCTTT. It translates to CASSTDRNTEAFF.

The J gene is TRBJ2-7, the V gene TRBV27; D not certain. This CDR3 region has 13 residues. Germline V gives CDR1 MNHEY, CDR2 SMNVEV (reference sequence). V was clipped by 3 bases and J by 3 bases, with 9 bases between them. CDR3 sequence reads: CASSFHPIYEQYF. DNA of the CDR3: TGTGCCAGCAGTTTTCACCCTATCTACGAGCAGTACTTC.

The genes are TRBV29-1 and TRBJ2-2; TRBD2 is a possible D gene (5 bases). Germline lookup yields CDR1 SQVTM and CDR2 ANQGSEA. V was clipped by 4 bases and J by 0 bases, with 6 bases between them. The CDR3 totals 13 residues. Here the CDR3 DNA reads TGCAGCGTTGGGACTTCGAACACCGGGGAGCTGTTTTTT. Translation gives CSVGTSNTGELFF.

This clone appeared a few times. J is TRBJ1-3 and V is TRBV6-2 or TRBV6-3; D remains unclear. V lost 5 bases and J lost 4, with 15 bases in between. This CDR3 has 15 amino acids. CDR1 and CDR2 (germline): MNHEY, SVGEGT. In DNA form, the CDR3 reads TGTGCCAGCAGTCCAACCTGGTTCGAGGGAAACACCATATATTTT. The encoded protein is CASSPTWFEGNTIYF.

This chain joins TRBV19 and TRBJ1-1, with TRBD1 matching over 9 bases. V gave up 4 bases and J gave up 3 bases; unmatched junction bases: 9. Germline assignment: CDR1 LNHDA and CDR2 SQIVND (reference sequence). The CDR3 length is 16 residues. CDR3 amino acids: CASSNGQGTRYTEAFF. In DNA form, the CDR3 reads TGTGCCAGTAGTAACGGACAGGGGACCCGCTACACTGAAGCTTTCTTT. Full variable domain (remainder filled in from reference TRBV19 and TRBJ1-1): DGGITQSPKYLFRKEGQNVTLSCEQNLNHDAMYWYRQDPGQGLRLIYYSQIVNDFQKGDIAEGYSVSREKKESFPLTVTSAQKNPTAFYLCASSNGQGTRYTEAFFGQGTRLTVV.

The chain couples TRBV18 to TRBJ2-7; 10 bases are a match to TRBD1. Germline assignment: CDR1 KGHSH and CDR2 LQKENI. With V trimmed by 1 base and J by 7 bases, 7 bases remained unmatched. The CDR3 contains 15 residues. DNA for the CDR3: TGTGCCAGCTCACCACTGGGACAGGGGTCACAAGAGCAGTACTTC. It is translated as CASSPLGQGSQEQYF.

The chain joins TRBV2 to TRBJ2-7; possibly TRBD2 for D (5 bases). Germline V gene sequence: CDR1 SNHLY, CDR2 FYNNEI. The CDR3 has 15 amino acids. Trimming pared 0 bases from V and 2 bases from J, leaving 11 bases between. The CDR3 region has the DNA TGTGCCAGCAGTGAAGCGGCTAGCTGGACCTACGAGCAGTACTTC. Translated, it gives CASSEAASWTYEQYF.

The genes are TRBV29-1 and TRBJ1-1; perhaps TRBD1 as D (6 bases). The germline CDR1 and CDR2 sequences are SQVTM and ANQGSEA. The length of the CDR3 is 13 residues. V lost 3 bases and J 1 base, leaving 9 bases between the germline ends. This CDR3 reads CSVDEGGNTEAFF. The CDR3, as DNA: TGCAGCGTTGACGAAGGGGGGAACACTGAAGCTTTCTTT. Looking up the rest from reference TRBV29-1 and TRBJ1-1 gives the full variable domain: SAVISQKPSRDICQRGTSLTIQCQVDSQVTMMFWYRQQPGQSLTLIATANQGSEATYESGFVIDKFPISRPNLTFSTLTVSNMSPEDSSIYLCSVDEGGNTEAFFGQGTRLTVV.

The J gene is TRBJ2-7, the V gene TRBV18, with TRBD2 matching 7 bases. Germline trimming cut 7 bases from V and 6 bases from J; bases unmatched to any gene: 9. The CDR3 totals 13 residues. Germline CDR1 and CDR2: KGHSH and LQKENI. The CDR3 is CASLLGEGLEQYF. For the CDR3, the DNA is TGTGCCAGCTTACTTGGGGAGGGTCTCGAGCAGTACTTC.

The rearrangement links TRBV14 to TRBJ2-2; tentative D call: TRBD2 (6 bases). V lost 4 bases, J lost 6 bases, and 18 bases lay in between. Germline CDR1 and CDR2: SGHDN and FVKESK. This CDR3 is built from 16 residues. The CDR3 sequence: CASSPRSGERSGELFF. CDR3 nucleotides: TGTGCCAGCAGCCCCCGTTCGGGGGAACGGTCCGGGGAGCTGTTTTTT.

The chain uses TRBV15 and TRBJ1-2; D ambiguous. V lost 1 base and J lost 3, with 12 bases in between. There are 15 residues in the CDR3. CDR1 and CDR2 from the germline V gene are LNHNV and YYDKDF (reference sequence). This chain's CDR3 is CATSRVTTDHYGYTF. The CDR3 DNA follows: TGTGCCACCAGCAGAGTCACTACTGATCACTATGGCTACACCTTC.

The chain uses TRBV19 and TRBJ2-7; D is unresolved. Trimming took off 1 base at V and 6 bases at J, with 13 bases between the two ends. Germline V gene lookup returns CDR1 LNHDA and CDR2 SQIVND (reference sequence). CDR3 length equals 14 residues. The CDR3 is CASSIGSPLGEQYF. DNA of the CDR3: TGTGCCAGTAGTATAGGAAGCCCTCTCGGCGAGCAGTACTTC.